A selection of T cell receptor beta chains follows, all from one sample in a study of response to subunit inactivated influenza vaccine. TCRdb recomputed calls from the RT-PCR reads with MiXCR, one row per CDR3 protein. The sample yields roughly 780,000 distinct CDR3 sequences, under 20% seen once. This specimen consisted of PBMCs from blood, obtained approximately 5 days after vaccination. Receptors were obtained from a man aged 50 or older who received an inactivated influenza vaccine. Both conserved end residues are part of each CDR3. The D gene is left open where the match is weak. Some rows mark clone size as missing; the rest say once, few, many or name a class of expanded clone.

.	.	TRBV20-1	TRBJ2-6	TGCAGTGCTAGAGATCCGGGGAACCCTACTTTGGGGGCCAACGTCCTGACTTTC	CSARDPGNPTLGANVLTF
TRBD1	.	TRBV10-3	TRBJ1-5	TGTGCCATCAGTGAGCCCACCGGGACAGACTTTTCCAATCAGCCCCAGCATTTT	CAISEPTGTDFSNQPQHF
.	.	TRBV29-1	TRBJ2-3	TGCAGCGTCTCACAGGGTTTAGATACGCAGTATTTT	CSVSQGLDTQYF
.	.	TRBV7-2	TRBJ2-1	TGTGCCAGCAGCTTCGTGAGGGGGGATGAGCAGTTCTTC	CASSFVRGDEQFF
TRBD2	.	TRBV10-3	TRBJ2-3	TGTGCCACCTCCGGGACTAGCGGGAGCACAGATACGCAGTATTTT	CATSGTSGSTDTQYF
TRBD2	few	TRBV12-3/TRBV12-4	TRBJ2-1	TGTGCCAGCAGTTTTCCACTAGCGGGGAGCTCCTACAATGAGCAGTTCTTC	CASSFPLAGSSYNEQFF
.	.	TRBV28	TRBJ2-7	TGTGCCAGCAGTTTATTAGTCCGGGAAGGGACCTACGAGCAGTACTTC	CASSLLVREGTYEQYF
.	.	TRBV28	TRBJ2-3	TGTGCCAGCAGCGTTGGTGGATACTCGCAGTATTTT	CASSVGGYSQYF
TRBD2	few	TRBV20-1	TRBJ2-1	TGCAGTAAGCCAGGCGCGGGAGGGAAGCGTGAGCAGTTCTTC	CSKPGAGGKREQFF
.	few	TRBV10-2	TRBJ2-1	TGCGCCAGCAGTGAGTCGGCCACGCGAAACAATGAGCAGTTCTTC	CASSESATRNNEQFF
TRBD2	.	TRBV12-3/TRBV12-4	TRBJ2-5	TGTGCCAGCAGTTTAGAGTGGGTAGCGGGGACCCAAGAGACCCAGTACTTC	CASSLEWVAGTQETQYF
.	many	TRBV12-3/TRBV12-4	TRBJ2-7	TGTGCCAGCAGCCTACTGGGGGGGCGAGAGCAGTACTTC	CASSLLGGREQYF
.	.	TRBV7-2	TRBJ2-3	TGTGCCAGCAGCTTACAATCACAATCCACAGATACGCAGTATTTT	CASSLQSQSTDTQYF
.	few	TRBV7-2	TRBJ2-1	TGTGCCAGCAGCTTAGGTCAGGGTAGGGCTAAGCAGTTCTTC	CASSLGQGRAKQFF
TRBD2	.	TRBV20-1	TRBJ2-3	TGCAGTGCCAGGGGGACTAGCGGGAGGAGCACAGATACGCAGTATTTT	CSARGTSGRSTDTQYF
TRBD2	few	TRBV12-3/TRBV12-4	TRBJ2-5	TGTGCCAGCAGTCGATTAAGAGCGGGAGGGCCCTCTCCCAACCAAGAGACCCAGTACTTC	CASSRLRAGGPSPNQETQYF
.	many	TRBV12-3/TRBV12-4	TRBJ1-1	TGTGCCAGCAGTTTTTCCCGGGGCACTGAAGCTTTCTTT	CASSFSRGTEAFF
TRBD1	few	TRBV12-3/TRBV12-4	TRBJ2-3	TGTGCCAGCAGTCAGGGGACAGGGGATACGCAGTATTTT	CASSQGTGDTQYF
.	.	TRBV4-3	TRBJ2-1	TGCGCCAGCAGCCAAGTCGGGGCATACAATGAGCAGTTCTTC	CASSQVGAYNEQFF
.	few	TRBV4-3	TRBJ1-6	TGCGCCAGCAGCCAAGAGCGGAGCTTCTCCTATAATTCACCCCTCCACTTT	CASSQERSFSYNSPLHF
.	.	TRBV4-3	TRBJ2-3	TGCGCCAGCAGCCAAGATCTTCCGGGGCGTGGAGATACGCAGTATTTT	CASSQDLPGRGDTQYF
.	.	TRBV4-1	TRBJ2-5	TGCGCCAGCCCGGATGGAGAGACCCAGTACTTC	CASPDGETQYF
.	.	TRBV20-1	TRBJ2-5	TGCAGTGCCCCTCTAGAAGGAGGGAAAGTAGAGACCCAGTACTTC	CSAPLEGGKVETQYF
.	many	TRBV12-3/TRBV12-4	TRBJ1-5	TGTGCCAGCAGTTTTGGGTCCCCCCGCAGCAATCAGCCCCAGCATTTT	CASSFGSPRSNQPQHF
TRBD2	.	TRBV10-1	TRBJ2-3	TGCGCCAGCAGTACGGCGGGGGGAAGCACAGATACGCAGTATTTT	CASSTAGGSTDTQYF
.	few	TRBV10-3	TRBJ2-5	TGTGCCATCAGTGAGTCGTCGGACGGTTCAGGGGAGACCCAGTACTTC	CAISESSDGSGETQYF
.	.	TRBV24-1	TRBJ2-3	TGTGCCACCAGACTAGACAGCCGCACAGATACGCAGTATTTT	CATRLDSRTDTQYF
.	few	TRBV4-3	TRBJ2-4	TGCGCCAGCAGCCAAGGGGTCGGACAACAAGCCAAAAACATTCAGTACTTC	CASSQGVGQQAKNIQYF
.	.	TRBV9	TRBJ2-7	TGTGCCAGCAGCGCCGTGGGAGGCGTAGCGTCTGAGCAGTACTTC	CASSAVGGVASEQYF
.	few	TRBV5-8	TRBJ2-1	TGTGCCAGCAGCTCACTCCGGGCAAGCTCCTACAATGAGCAGTTCTTC	CASSSLRASSYNEQFF
TRBD2	few	TRBV7-9	TRBJ2-7	TGTGCCAGCAGCCCCGGGACTAGCGGGAGAGGAGCCTACGAGCAGTACTTC	CASSPGTSGRGAYEQYF
.	few	TRBV4-1	TRBJ2-1	TGCGCCAGCAGCCAAGTGTCTGCAGGGGGGTCCTACAATGAGCAGTTCTTC	CASSQVSAGGSYNEQFF
TRBD1	.	TRBV4-3	TRBJ2-7	TGCGCCAGCAGCCACAACCCGACAGGGGCCCACGAGCAGTACTTC	CASSHNPTGAHEQYF
.	.	TRBV6-5	TRBJ1-2	TGTGCCAGCAGTTCTGTCCAGTCGTATGGCTACACCTTC	CASSSVQSYGYTF
.	once	TRBV6-2/TRBV6-3	TRBJ2-3	TGTGCCAGCAGTCTTCCCTCGTATGTGGGGGGCCGAATAAATACGCAGTATTTT	CASSLPSYVGGRINTQYF